One and the same sample provided the 6 T cell receptor beta chains below, sequenced in a study of neurological immune-mediated disorders. MiXCR was run by TCRdb on the 5' RACE reads, yielding one entry per CDR3 protein. The repertoire includes tens of thousands of distinct CDR3 sequences, roughly 11% of them detected once, and less than 2% sits in the top ten. Sequences were obtained from PBMCs. The receptor set was obtained from a man aged 55-75 years in good health.

On this clonotype itself: This may arise from a read error, as a much more abundant clone is one base away. The J gene is TRBJ2-7, the V gene TRBV5-1; 9 nucleotides match TRBD1. With 4 bases clipped from V and 2 bases from J, the junction kept 4 bases outside the gene matches. CDR1 is SGHRS, CDR2 YFSETQ, per germline. The CDR3 spans 14 residues. CDR3 amino acids: CASSHGQGTYEQYF. CDR3 sequence (DNA): TGCGCCAGCAGCCATGGACAGGGGACCTACGAGCAGTACTTC.

This clonotype was recorded at least ten times. The chain uses TRBV20-1 and TRBJ2-3; D is unresolved. Trimming shortened V by 3 bases and J by 7 bases, and 8 bases separated the two germline ends. This CDR3 comprises 11 residues. Germline-derived CDR1 and CDR2 are DFQATT and SNEGSKA (reference sequence). The CDR3 coding sequence is TGCAGTGCTAGGGACCCTAATACGCAGTATTTT. This gives the protein CSARDPNTQYF.

There are many counts of this clonotype. The chain employs TRBV2 and TRBJ2-1; D tentatively reads TRBD1 or TRBD2 (7 bases each). V was shortened by 1 base and J by 14 bases, with 12 bases between the two germline ends. CDR1 and CDR2 (germline): SNHLY, FYNNEI. The CDR3 contains 12 residues. Here the CDR3 reads CASSEVQGGEFF. DNA of the CDR3: TGTGCCAGCAGTGAAGTCCAGGGGGGGGAGTTCTTC.

This clonotype has a count of ten or more. The chain carries TRBV27 and TRBJ1-4; weak D call: TRBD1 (6 bases). Germline V CDR1 and CDR2: MNHEY, SMNVEV (reference sequence). The ends were cut back, 5 bases at V and 0 bases at J, with 13 bases in the middle. There are 16 residues in the CDR3. Here the CDR3 reads CASSPLDSPTNEKLFF. The CDR3 DNA is TGTGCCAGCAGTCCCCTGGACAGTCCAACTAATGAAAAACTGTTTTTT.

This clonotype showed up many times. This chain joins TRBV20-1 and TRBJ1-1; D remains ambiguous. The V gene's germline CDR1 is DFQATT and CDR2 SNEGSKA (reference sequence). CDR3 size: 14 residues. Trimming pared 3 bases from V and 0 bases from J, leaving 11 bases between. In DNA form, the CDR3 reads TGCAGTGCTAGTGGTGGAGGCCTGAACACTGAAGCTTTCTTT. Translated: CSASGGGLNTEAFF.

The sample holds many counts of this clonotype. This rearrangement joins TRBV20-1 to TRBJ2-2; D uncertain. This CDR3 comprises 16 residues. The germline V gene encodes CDR1 DFQATT and CDR2 SNEGSKA (reference sequence). Trimming took off 4 bases at V and 0 bases at J, with 15 bases between the two ends. This chain's CDR3 is CSAKRFRAANTGELFF. CDR3 sequence (DNA): TGCAGTGCTAAAAGATTTAGGGCAGCGAACACCGGGGAGCTGTTTTTT.